The 30 T cell receptor beta chains below all came from one sample that was sequenced in a study of immune evolution from preneoplasia to lung adenocarcinoma. Generated by immunoSEQ multiplex PCR, the TCRdb table keeps only in-frame clones and is missing some. The sample consists of 15,000 or so clones, 65% to 90% of them appearing once. The sequenced sample was FFPE lung adenocarcinoma in situ tissue. The receptors come from an older donor with lung adenocarcinoma.

This clone was picked up one time. This rearrangement joins TRBV10-3 to TRBJ2-1; 9 bases fit TRBD2. This CDR3 spans 20 amino acids. V lost 3 bases to trimming and J lost 0 bases; unmatched junction nucleotides: 15. Germline CDR1 is ENHRY and CDR2 is SYGVKD. The CDR3 spells CAISERLAEPRGSSYNEQFF. CDR3 sequence (DNA): TGTGCCATCAGTGAACGACTAGCGGAGCCCCGTGGAAGCTCCTACAATGAGCAGTTCTTC.

The chain has TRBV30 and TRBJ2-7; TRBD2 matches 7 bases. This CDR3 is built from 13 residues. CDR1 GTSNPN and CDR2 SVGIG come from the germline V gene (reference sequence). V dropped 2 bases and J dropped 1; count of bases not matched to a gene: 2. The CDR3 nucleotides read TGTGCCTGGAGTAGCGGGATGTCCTACGAGCAGTACTTC. Encoded protein: CAWSSGMSYEQYF.

The chain combines TRBV4-1 with TRBJ1-4; 9 nucleotides line up with TRBD1. This CDR3 region has 15 residues. Germline trimming cut 2 bases from V and 7 bases from J; bases unmatched to any gene: 5. Looked up from germline, CDR1 is MGHRA and CDR2 is YSYEKL. The CDR3 nucleotides are TGCGCCAGCAGCCAATCCGGGGACAGGGCTGAAAAACTGTTTTTT. Translating it yields CASSQSGDRAEKLFF.

This clone was counted a single time. This sequence joins TRBV4-2 and TRBJ2-5; D gene unclear. The CDR3 runs 16 residues. Germline CDR1 is LGHNA and CDR2 is YNFKEQ. The germline V and J ends were trimmed by 0 bases and 4 bases, with 15 bases remaining between them. The DNA of the CDR3 is TGTGCCAGCAGCCAAGATCCCTACCAGATGCGAGAGACCCAGTACTTC. The encoded protein is CASSQDPYQMRETQYF.

The V and J genes are TRBV7-6 and TRBJ2-2, with TRBD1 as a possible D gene (6 bases). CDR1 SGHVS and CDR2 FNYEAQ come from the germline V gene. CDR3 length: 16 amino acids. Trimming removed 2 bases from V and 2 bases from J, with 12 bases in between. In DNA form, the CDR3 reads TGTGCCAGCAGCTTATTGGCAGGGGCTAACACCGGGGAGCTGTTTTTT. It is translated as CASSLLAGANTGELFF.

This clone was seen a few times. The chain combines TRBV4-2 with TRBJ2-7; maybe TRBD1 (5 bases). The germline gives CDR1 LGHNA, CDR2 YNFKEQ. The CDR3 has 15 amino acids. Trimming stripped 0 bases from V and 2 bases from J, with 11 bases between. The CDR3 spells CASSQDLDTAYEQYF. CDR3 DNA sequence: TGTGCCAGCAGCCAAGATTTGGACACGGCCTACGAGCAGTACTTC.

The V and J genes are TRBV15 and TRBJ2-5, with TRBD2 as a possible D gene (7 bases). V was shortened by 2 bases and J by 5 bases, with 15 bases between the two germline ends. Germline lookup yields CDR1 LNHNV and CDR2 YYDKDF (reference sequence). The CDR3 contains 15 residues. DNA of the CDR3: TGTGCCACCAGCAGACAATCTGGGAGGGGGGAGACCCAGTACTTC. Encoded protein: CATSRQSGRGETQYF.

CDR3 in amino acids: CASRVEGAFPTEAFF. The CDR3 DNA sequence: TGTGCCAGCCGGGTGGAGGGGGCCTTCCCGACTGAAGCTTTCTTT. This rearrangement joins TRBV28 to TRBJ1-1; 7 bases are shared with TRBD1. With 8 bases clipped from V and 5 bases from J, the junction kept 14 bases outside the gene matches. The CDR3 has 15 amino acids. Germline V gene lookup returns CDR1 MDHEN and CDR2 SYDVKM.

This chain connects TRBV5-1 to TRBJ1-1, with a weak D call TRBD1 (5 bases). Per germline, CDR1 SGHRS and CDR2 YFSETQ. Trimming pared 2 bases from V and 4 bases from J, leaving 15 bases between. CDR3 length equals 15 residues. CDR3 sequence (DNA): TGCGCCAGCAGCTTCGGAGGGGAGGCCTCCACTGAAGCTTTCTTT. Its translation is CASSFGGEASTEAFF.

The gene calls are TRBV29-1 and TRBJ2-3, with 8 bases fitting TRBD2. V lost 6 bases, J lost 1 base, and 3 bases stayed unmatched. The germline CDR1 and CDR2 sequences are SQVTM and ANQGSEA. The CDR3 runs to 13 residues. The CDR3 loop reads CSVRAGGTDTQYF. CDR3 nucleotide sequence: TGCAGCGTCCGAGCGGGAGGCACAGATACGCAGTATTTT.

The chain links TRBV6-1 to TRBJ1-2; a possible D gene is TRBD1 (5 bases). The length of the CDR3 is 13 residues. Germline V gives CDR1 MNHNS, CDR2 SASEGT. V shed 5 bases and J shed 8 bases, with 15 bases lying between them. CDR3 nucleotide sequence: TGTGCCAGCAGTTGGGGGGGGGACCGGGGCTACACCTTC. It translates to CASSWGGDRGYTF.

In DNA, the CDR3 is TGTGCCAGCAGTCTGACAGAGCAAACCTTTGAAGCTTTCTTT. Protein product: CASSLTEQTFEAFF. The chain links TRBV2 to TRBJ1-1; weak D call: TRBD1 (5 bases). V was cut by 5 bases and J by 7 bases, with 17 bases left in between. Germline loops: CDR1 SNHLY, CDR2 FYNNEI. The CDR3 is 14 amino acids.

The sample holds a few counts of this clone. In DNA, the CDR3 is TGTGCCAGCAATATTGGATGGGGGAACAATGAGCAGTTCTTC. Translation: CASNIGWGNNEQFF. This chain links TRBV9 with TRBJ2-1; D might be TRBD1 or TRBD2, each matching 5 bases. The V end lost 6 bases, the J end lost 5 bases, and 15 bases lay between the germline ends. Germline V gene lookup returns CDR1 SGDLS and CDR2 YYNGEE. This CDR3 is 14 amino acids long.

In this sample, this clone turned up a few times. The rearrangement joins TRBV28 to TRBJ2-7, with D possibly matching TRBD1 (6 bases). The germline CDR1 and CDR2 sequences are MDHEN and SYDVKM. This CDR3 has 12 amino acids. Deletions cut 8 bases from V and 7 bases from J, with 15 bases between. The CDR3 DNA reads TGTGCCAGCGAATTACAGGGTCAGGAGCAGTACTTC. This sequence encodes CASELQGQEQYF.

This clone was found once. The chain recombines TRBV7-2 with TRBJ1-2; no clear D. In germline, CDR1 is SGHTA, CDR2 FQGNSA. The CDR3 runs 15 residues. Trimming left V 1 base short and J 5 bases short, with 14 bases between. CDR3 coding DNA: TGTGCCAGCAGCTTAGGCAGTACACCCGGTTATGGCTACACCTTC. Its translation is CASSLGSTPGYGYTF.

This sequence joins TRBV9 and TRBJ2-2; the match to TRBD1 covers 7 bases. Unmatched junction bases numbered 7, after V lost 0 bases and J lost 5 bases. The CDR3 contains 16 residues. Looked up from germline, CDR1 is SGDLS and CDR2 is YYNGEE. CDR3 nucleotide sequence: TGTGCCAGCAGCGTAGGAGGGGGCGAGGAAACCGGGGAGCTGTTTTTT. It is translated as CASSVGGGEETGELFF.

V gene TRBV18 combines with J gene TRBJ2-1; 7 bases line up with TRBD2. The CDR3 consists of 14 residues. Germline V gene data show CDR1 as KGHSH and CDR2 as LQKENI. Trimming took 2 bases from V and 7 from J; bases not matched to a gene: 5. The CDR3 coding sequence is TGTGCCAGCTCACCAGGGCTAGCGGAAAATGAGCAGTTCTTC. Translation gives CASSPGLAENEQFF.

The V gene is TRBV11-2, the J gene TRBJ1-5, with a possible D match to TRBD1 (6 bases). The V end was cut by 5 bases, the J end by 7 bases, with 15 bases between. This CDR3 has 14 amino acids. Germline CDR1 is SGHAT and CDR2 is FQNNGV. CDR3 nucleotide sequence: TGTGCCAGCAGCCCAGCCGGGGGCGGACAGCCCCAGCATTTT. Translated, it gives CASSPAGGGQPQHF.

Remarks on this clone: One end of the junction varies from germline; a read error may be responsible. This sequence joins TRBV29-1 and TRBJ2-1; a possible D gene is TRBD1 (6 bases). The germline gives CDR1 SQVTM, CDR2 ANQGSEA. The CDR3 extends over 14 amino acids. The DNA for the CDR3 is TGTAGCGTACTACAGGGAAACTCCTACAATGAGCAGTTCTTC. Residues: CSVLQGNSYNEQFF.

V and J are TRBV5-4 and TRBJ2-3, with D unresolved. In germline, CDR1 is SGHNT, CDR2 YYREEE (reference sequence). The CDR3 length is 16 residues. V was cut by 1 base and J by 0 bases, with 12 bases left in between. The CDR3 region has the DNA TGTGCCAGCAGCTTGATGGTAGACATGAGCACAGATACGCAGTATTTT. This sequence encodes CASSLMVDMSTDTQYF.

The chain combines TRBV28 with TRBJ1-4, with TRBD1 identical over 12 bases. V shed 8 bases, J shed 7 bases, and the junction held 11 bases outside the gene matches. The germline V gene encodes CDR1 MDHEN and CDR2 SYDVKM. CDR3 length: 16 amino acids. The chain's CDR3 is CASGLLPGQGAEKLFF. The CDR3 DNA reads as TGTGCCAGCGGACTACTCCCGGGACAGGGGGCTGAAAAACTGTTTTTT.

The chain employs TRBV28 and TRBJ1-2; 8 bases line up with TRBD1. CDR1 is MDHEN, CDR2 SYDVKM, per germline. J lost 0 bases, V lost 2 bases, and 11 bases had no gene match. This CDR3 spans 18 amino acids. For the CDR3, the DNA is TGTGCCAGCAGTTTACTCAGGGGGCAAAATGAAGCTAACTATGGCTACACCTTC. Protein sequence: CASSLLRGQNEANYGYTF.

The chain combines TRBV28 with TRBJ1-5; TRBD1 might be the D (5 bases). Germline loops: CDR1 MDHEN, CDR2 SYDVKM. The CDR3 has 17 residues. V lost 4 bases, J lost 0 bases, and 16 bases lay in between. CDR3 in amino acids: CASSSADSPNSNQPQHF. CDR3 nucleotide sequence: TGTGCCAGCAGTTCAGCTGACAGCCCTAATAGCAATCAGCCCCAGCATTTT.

This clone was detected only a few times. This chain connects TRBV9 to TRBJ2-7, with 7 bases aligning to TRBD1. Germline CDR1 reads SGDLS; CDR2 reads YYNGEE. The trim removed 3 bases at V and 4 bases at J, leaving 1 base unmatched. The CDR3 covers 12 residues. CDR3 nucleotides: TGTGCCAGCAGCGGGACAGGTTACGAGCAGTACTTC. Encoded protein: CASSGTGYEQYF.

This clone was counted a single time. V usage is TRBV7-6 and J usage is TRBJ1-4; 8 bases agree with TRBD1. V dropped 5 bases and J dropped 11; count of bases not matched to a gene: 7. This CDR3 has 13 amino acids. Per germline, CDR1 SGHVS and CDR2 FNYEAQ. The CDR3 DNA reads as TGTGCCAGCAGCCGAGGACAGGGCGGGAAACTGTTTTTT. Translated, it gives CASSRGQGGKLFF.

V and J are TRBV28 and TRBJ2-3; 9 bases align to TRBD2. The CDR3 totals 17 residues. V shed 6 bases and J 3 bases; nucleotides not matched to a gene: 13. The germline V gene encodes CDR1 MDHEN and CDR2 SYDVKM. CDR3 sequence (DNA): TGTGCCAGCAGCCCCTTCCTCCTTACTAGCGGGACAGATACGCAGTATTTT. It translates to CASSPFLLTSGTDTQYF.

V gene TRBV10-3 combines with J gene TRBJ2-2, with D perhaps TRBD1 or TRBD2 (5 bases each). The germline gives CDR1 ENHRY, CDR2 SYGVKD. This CDR3 contains 16 residues. V dropped 3 bases and J dropped 0 bases, with 11 bases sitting between them. CDR3 DNA: TGTGCCATCAGTGAAACGGGACCCTCGAACACCGGGGAGCTGTTTTTT. This codes for CAISETGPSNTGELFF.

The chain carries TRBV5-1 and TRBJ2-5; 11 positions match TRBD2. The J call is uncertain, as TRBJ2-7 better fits the DNA end. This CDR3 region has 17 residues. Germline CDR1 reads SGHRS; CDR2 reads YFSETQ. The CDR3 nucleotides are TGCGCCAGCAGCTTGGATACTAGCGGGAGAGATGGGCTCGAGCAGTACTTC. Its protein product is CASSLDTSGRDGLEQYF.

The V gene is TRBV30, the J gene TRBJ2-1; 7 bases match TRBD2. From germline, CDR1 is GTSNPN and CDR2 SVGIG (reference sequence). With 0 bases clipped from V and 7 bases from J, the junction kept 9 bases outside the gene matches. The CDR3 has 15 amino acids. CDR3 amino acids: CAWSVPGREGNEQFF. The DNA for the CDR3 is TGTGCCTGGAGTGTACCGGGCAGGGAGGGAAATGAGCAGTTCTTC.

This rearrangement joins TRBV6-5 to TRBJ2-1, with 7 bases that match TRBD2. J lost 7 bases, V lost 2 bases, and 8 bases had no gene match. In germline, CDR1 is MNHEY, CDR2 SVGAGI. The length of the CDR3 is 15 residues. CDR3 bases: TGTGCCAGCAGTTACGAAAGCGGGAAGGGGAATGAGCAGTTCTTC. Residues: CASSYESGKGNEQFF.